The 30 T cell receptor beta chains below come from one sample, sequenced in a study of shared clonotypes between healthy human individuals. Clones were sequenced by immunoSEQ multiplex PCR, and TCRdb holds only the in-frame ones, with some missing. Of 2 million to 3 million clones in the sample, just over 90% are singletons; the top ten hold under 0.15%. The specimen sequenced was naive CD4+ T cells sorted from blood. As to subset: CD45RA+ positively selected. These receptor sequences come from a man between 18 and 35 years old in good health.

CDR3 sequence reads: CAISESWDTGPQHF. CDR3 coding DNA: TGTGCCATCAGTGAGTCTTGGGACACGGGGCCCCAGCATTTT. The chain links TRBV10-3 to TRBJ1-5; possible D gene TRBD1, 6 bases. V lost 0 bases, J lost 9 bases, and 12 bases lay in between. This CDR3 contains 14 residues. From germline, CDR1 is ENHRY and CDR2 SYGVKD.

This CDR3 is CASSLFAYSGEGANVLTF. The DNA for the CDR3 is TGTGCCAGCAGCTTGTTTGCCTATTCAGGGGAAGGGGCCAACGTCCTGACTTTC. The chain employs TRBV7-3 and TRBJ2-6; tentatively, D is TRBD1 (6 bases). The V end was cut by 3 bases, the J end by 4 bases, with 19 bases between. Germline-derived CDR1 and CDR2 are SGHTA and FQGTGA. CDR3 size: 18 residues. Together with reference TRBV7-3 and TRBJ2-6, the CDR3 gives the full variable domain: GAGVSQTPSNKVTEKGKYVELRCDPISGHTALYWYRQSLGQGPEFLIYFQGTGAADDSGLPNDRFFAVRPEGSVSTLKIQRTERGDSAVYLCASSLFAYSGEGANVLTFGAGSRLTVL.

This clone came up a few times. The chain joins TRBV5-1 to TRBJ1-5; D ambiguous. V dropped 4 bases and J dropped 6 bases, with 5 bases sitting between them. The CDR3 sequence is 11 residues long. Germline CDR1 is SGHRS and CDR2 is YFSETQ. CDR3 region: CASSRGQPQHF. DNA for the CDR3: TGCGCCAGCAGCCGAGGTCAGCCCCAGCATTTT.

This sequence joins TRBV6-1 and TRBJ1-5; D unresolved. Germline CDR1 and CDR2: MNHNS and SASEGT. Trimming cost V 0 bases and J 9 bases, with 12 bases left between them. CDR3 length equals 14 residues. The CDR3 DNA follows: TGTGCCAGCAGTGAAGCGCGGAGGTCGGGGCCCCAGCATTTT. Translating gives CASSEARRSGPQHF.

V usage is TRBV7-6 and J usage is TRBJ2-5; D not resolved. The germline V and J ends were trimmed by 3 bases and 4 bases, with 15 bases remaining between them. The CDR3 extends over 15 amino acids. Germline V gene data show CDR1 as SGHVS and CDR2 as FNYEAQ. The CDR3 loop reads CASSFSGLTGETQYF. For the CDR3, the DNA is TGTGCCAGCAGCTTTTCAGGTCTAACGGGAGAGACCCAGTACTTC. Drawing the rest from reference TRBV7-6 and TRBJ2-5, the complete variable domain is GAGVSQSPRYKVTKRGQDVALRCDPISGHVSLYWYRQALGQGPEFLTYFNYEAQQDKSGLPNDRFSAERPEGSISTLTIQRTEQRDSAMYRCASSFSGLTGETQYFGPGTRLLVL.

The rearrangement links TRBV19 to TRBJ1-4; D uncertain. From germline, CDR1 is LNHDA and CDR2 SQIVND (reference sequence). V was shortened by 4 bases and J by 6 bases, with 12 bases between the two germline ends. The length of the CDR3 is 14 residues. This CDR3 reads CASSRHGSDEKLFF. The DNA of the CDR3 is TGTGCCAGTAGTAGACACGGCTCTGATGAAAAACTGTTTTTT.

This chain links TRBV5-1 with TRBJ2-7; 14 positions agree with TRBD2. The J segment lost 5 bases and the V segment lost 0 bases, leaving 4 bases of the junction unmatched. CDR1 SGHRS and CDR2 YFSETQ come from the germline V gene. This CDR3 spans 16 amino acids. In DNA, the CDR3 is TGCGCCAGCAGCTTGGCCGGGACTAGCGGGAGTAACGAGCAGTACTTC. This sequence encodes CASSLAGTSGSNEQYF.

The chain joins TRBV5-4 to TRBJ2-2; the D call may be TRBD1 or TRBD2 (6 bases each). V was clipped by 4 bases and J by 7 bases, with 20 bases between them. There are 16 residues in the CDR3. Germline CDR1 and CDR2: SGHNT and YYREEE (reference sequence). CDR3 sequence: CASSPRGARGGGELFF. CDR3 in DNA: TGTGCCAGCAGCCCTCGCGGGGCCAGGGGTGGCGGGGAGCTGTTTTTT.

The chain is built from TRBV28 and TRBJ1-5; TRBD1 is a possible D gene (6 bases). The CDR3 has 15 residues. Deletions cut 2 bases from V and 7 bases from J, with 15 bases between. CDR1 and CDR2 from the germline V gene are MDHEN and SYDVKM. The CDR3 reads CASSLLGGEFQPQHF. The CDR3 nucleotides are TGTGCCAGCAGTTTACTGGGGGGCGAATTCCAGCCCCAGCATTTT.

This chain's CDR3 is CAISDGWDEQFF. In DNA form, the CDR3 reads TGTGCCATCAGTGACGGTTGGGATGAGCAGTTCTTC. The rearrangement joins TRBV10-3 to TRBJ2-1; no clear D. The V gene's germline CDR1 is ENHRY and CDR2 SYGVKD. The V end lost 3 bases, the J end lost 8 bases, and 8 bases lay between the germline ends. The CDR3 sequence is 12 residues long.

The CDR3 nucleotides are TGCGCCAGCAGTGAGTCCTGGACTAGCGGGAGTTTCAAGTTCTTC. This codes for CASSESWTSGSFKFF. The chain has TRBV10-1 and TRBJ2-1, with 13 bases aligning to TRBD2. CDR1 WNHNN and CDR2 SYGVQD come from the germline V gene (reference sequence). The ends lost 0 bases at V and 14 bases at J; junction bases unmatched: 7. The CDR3 is 15 amino acids.

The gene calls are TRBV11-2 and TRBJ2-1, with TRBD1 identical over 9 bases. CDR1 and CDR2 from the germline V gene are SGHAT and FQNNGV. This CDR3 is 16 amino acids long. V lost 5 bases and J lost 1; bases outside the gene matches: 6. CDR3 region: CASSPYRGPSYNEQFF. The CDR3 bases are TGTGCCAGCAGCCCGTACAGGGGGCCATCCTACAATGAGCAGTTCTTC.

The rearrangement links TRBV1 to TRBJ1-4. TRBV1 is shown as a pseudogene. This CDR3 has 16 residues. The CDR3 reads CTSSQDHYGPLGKLFF. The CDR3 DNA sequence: TGCACCAGCAGCCAAGATCATTATGGACCTCTGGGGAAACTGTTTTTT.

This CDR3 reads CASSRREGRNEQFF. Here the CDR3 DNA reads TGTGCCAGCAGCCGCAGGGAGGGTAGGAATGAGCAGTTCTTC. This sequence joins TRBV28 and TRBJ2-1; 7 bases fit TRBD2. CDR1 is MDHEN and CDR2 is SYDVKM in the germline V gene. This CDR3 region has 14 residues. The J segment lost 7 bases and the V segment lost 6 bases, leaving 9 bases of the junction unmatched. The full variable domain, in which reference TRBV28 and TRBJ2-1 provide the parts outside the CDR3, is DVKVTQSSRYLVKRTGEKVFLECVQDMDHENMFWYRQDPGLGLRLIYFSYDVKMKEKGDIPEGYSVSREKKERFSLILESASTNQTSMYLCASSRREGRNEQFFGPGTRLTVL.

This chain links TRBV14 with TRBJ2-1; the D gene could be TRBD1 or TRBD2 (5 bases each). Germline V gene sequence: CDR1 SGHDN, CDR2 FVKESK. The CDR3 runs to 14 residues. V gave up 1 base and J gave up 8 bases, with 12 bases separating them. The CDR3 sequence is CASSQAMGEHEQFF. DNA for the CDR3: TGTGCCAGCAGCCAAGCAATGGGGGAGCATGAGCAGTTCTTC.

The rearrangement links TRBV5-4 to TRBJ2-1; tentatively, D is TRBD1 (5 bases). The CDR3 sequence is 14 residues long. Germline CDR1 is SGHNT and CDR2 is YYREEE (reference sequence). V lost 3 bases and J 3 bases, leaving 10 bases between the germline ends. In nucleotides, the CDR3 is TGTGCCAGCAGCTATCCAGGGAACTACAATGAGCAGTTCTTC. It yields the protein CASSYPGNYNEQFF.

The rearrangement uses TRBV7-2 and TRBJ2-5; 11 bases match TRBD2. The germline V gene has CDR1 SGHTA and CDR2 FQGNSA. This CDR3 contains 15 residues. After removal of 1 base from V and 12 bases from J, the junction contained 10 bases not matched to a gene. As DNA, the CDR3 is TGTGCCAGCAGCTTAGACAGGGCTAGCGGGGGGCCCAAGTACTTC. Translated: CASSLDRASGGPKYF.

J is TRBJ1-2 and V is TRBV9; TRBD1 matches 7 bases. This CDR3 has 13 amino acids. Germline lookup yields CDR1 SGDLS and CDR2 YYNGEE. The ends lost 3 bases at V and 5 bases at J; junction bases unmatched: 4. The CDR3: CASSDRQGYGYTF. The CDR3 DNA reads TGTGCCAGCAGCGACCGACAGGGATATGGCTACACCTTC.

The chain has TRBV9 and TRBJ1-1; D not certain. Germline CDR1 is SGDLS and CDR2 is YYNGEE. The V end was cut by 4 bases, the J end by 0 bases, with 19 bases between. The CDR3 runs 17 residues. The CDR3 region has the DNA TGTGCCAGCAGCCCCACTCAGAGGGTGGGGATGAACACTGAAGCTTTCTTT. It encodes CASSPTQRVGMNTEAFF.

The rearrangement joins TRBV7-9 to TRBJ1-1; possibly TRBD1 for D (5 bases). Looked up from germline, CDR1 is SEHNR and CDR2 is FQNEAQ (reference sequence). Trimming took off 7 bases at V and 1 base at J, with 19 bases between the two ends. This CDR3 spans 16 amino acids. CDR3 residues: CASTPGGGVKNTEAFF. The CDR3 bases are TGTGCCAGCACCCCGGGTGGAGGGGTTAAGAACACTGAAGCTTTCTTT.

The CDR3: CASSLERGGLGTQYF. CDR3 nucleotide sequence: TGCGCCAGCAGCCTCGAGCGGGGGGGTCTTGGGACCCAGTACTTC. V gene TRBV5-1 combines with J gene TRBJ2-5, with 10 bases aligning to TRBD2. Germline loops: CDR1 SGHRS, CDR2 YFSETQ. Trimming removed 4 bases from V and 7 bases from J; junction bases left unmatched: 10. This CDR3 comprises 15 residues.

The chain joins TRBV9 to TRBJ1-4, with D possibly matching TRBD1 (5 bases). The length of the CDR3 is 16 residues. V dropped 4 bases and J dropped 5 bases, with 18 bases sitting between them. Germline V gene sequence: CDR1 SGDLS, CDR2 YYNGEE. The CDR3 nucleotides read TGTGCCAGCAGCTCGACCCGGGGGGGGAAAAATGAAAAACTGTTTTTT. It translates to CASSSTRGGKNEKLFF.

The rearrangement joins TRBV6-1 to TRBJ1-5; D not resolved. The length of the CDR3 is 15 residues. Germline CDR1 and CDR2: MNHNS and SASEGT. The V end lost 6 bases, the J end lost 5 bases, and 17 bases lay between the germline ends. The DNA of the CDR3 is TGTGCCAGCAGACTCGGGCCCCAGGACTATCAGCCCCAGCATTTT. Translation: CASRLGPQDYQPQHF.

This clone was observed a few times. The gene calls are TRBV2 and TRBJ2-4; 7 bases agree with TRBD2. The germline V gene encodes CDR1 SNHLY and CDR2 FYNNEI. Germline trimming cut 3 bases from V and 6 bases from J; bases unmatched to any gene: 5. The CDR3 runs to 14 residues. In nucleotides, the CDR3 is TGTGCCAGCAGTGACCGGGACTACCTAAACATTCAGTACTTC. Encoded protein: CASSDRDYLNIQYF.

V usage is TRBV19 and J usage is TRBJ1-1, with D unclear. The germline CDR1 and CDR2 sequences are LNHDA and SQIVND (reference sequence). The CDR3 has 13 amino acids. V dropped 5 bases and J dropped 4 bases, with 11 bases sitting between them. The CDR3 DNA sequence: TGTGCCAGTAGTTGGCACAGATTCACTGAAGCTTTCTTT. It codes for CASSWHRFTEAFF.

CDR3 DNA: TGTGCCAGCAGCTTATTTGGAAACACTGAAGCTTTCTTT. This encodes CASSLFGNTEAFF. This sequence joins TRBV7-2 and TRBJ1-1, with D unclear. Trimming pared 2 bases from V and 2 bases from J, leaving 6 bases between. This CDR3 contains 13 residues. Germline V CDR1 and CDR2: SGHTA, FQGNSA.

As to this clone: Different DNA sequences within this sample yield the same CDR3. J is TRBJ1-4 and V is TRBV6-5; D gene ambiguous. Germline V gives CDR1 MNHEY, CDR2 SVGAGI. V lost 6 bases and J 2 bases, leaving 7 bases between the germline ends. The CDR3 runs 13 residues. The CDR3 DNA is TGTGCCAGCAGCCGAACGACTAATGAAAAACTGTTTTTT. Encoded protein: CASSRTTNEKLFF.

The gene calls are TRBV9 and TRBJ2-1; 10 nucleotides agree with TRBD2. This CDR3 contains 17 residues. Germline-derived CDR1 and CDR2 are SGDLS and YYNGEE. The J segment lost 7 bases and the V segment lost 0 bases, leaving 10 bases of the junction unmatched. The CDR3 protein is CASSVGEVAGGGNEQFF. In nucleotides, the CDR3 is TGTGCCAGCAGCGTAGGGGAGGTAGCGGGAGGCGGGAATGAGCAGTTCTTC.

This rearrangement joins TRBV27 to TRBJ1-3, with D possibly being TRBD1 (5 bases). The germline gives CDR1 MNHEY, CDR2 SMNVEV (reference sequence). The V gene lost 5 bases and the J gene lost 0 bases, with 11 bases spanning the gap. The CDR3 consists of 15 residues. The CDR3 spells CASSTAGASGNTIYF. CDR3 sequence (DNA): TGTGCCAGCAGTACTGCCGGGGCCTCTGGAAACACCATATATTTT.

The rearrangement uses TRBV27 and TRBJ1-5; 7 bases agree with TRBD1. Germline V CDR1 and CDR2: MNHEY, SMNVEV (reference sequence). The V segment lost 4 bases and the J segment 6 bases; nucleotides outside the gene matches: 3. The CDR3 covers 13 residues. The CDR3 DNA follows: TGTGCCAGCAGTTACAGGGGAGGTCAGCCCCAGCATTTT. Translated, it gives CASSYRGGQPQHF.